Reported below is one TCR beta chain. Its antigen is not known. The data were taken from a study of cytomegalovirus exposure and HLA in healthy donors. Study-level background: In terms of ancestry, the Caucasian-associated cluster contained about 80% of the roughly 400 genotyped donors.

The study, taken as a whole, reports: Reports state that TCR beta sequences accurately predicted most subjects' HLA-A and HLA-B alleles. Across all donors, roughly uniform sequencing depth was an assumption of the presence/absence analyses.

The PCR contained 60 Vbeta and 13 Jbeta primers. In the original processing: In a later analysis, of 80 million to 90 million unique beta chains, roughly 9.9 million appeared in at least two donors. Clones were sequenced by immunoSEQ multiplex PCR, and TCRdb holds only the in-frame ones, with some missing. V and J calls and clone size are those listed in that table; D and trimming were worked out from the DNA. In the table there are 85,000 to 110,000 clones, 75% to 85% of which are singletons. Trimming took 5 bases from V and 6 from J; bases not matched to a gene: 10. The germline CDR1 and CDR2 sequences are MNHEY and SVGAGI. CDR3 size: 15 residues.

Source material: PBMCs. This TCR was recovered from a woman younger than 30 in good health and CMV-seropositive. The V gene is TRBV6-5, the J gene TRBJ1-5; TRBD1 aligns across 7 bases. For the CDR3, the DNA is TGTGCCAGCAGTGTCGACAGGGTAAGGGGTCAGCCCCAGCATTTT. It is translated as CASSVDRVRGQPQHF.